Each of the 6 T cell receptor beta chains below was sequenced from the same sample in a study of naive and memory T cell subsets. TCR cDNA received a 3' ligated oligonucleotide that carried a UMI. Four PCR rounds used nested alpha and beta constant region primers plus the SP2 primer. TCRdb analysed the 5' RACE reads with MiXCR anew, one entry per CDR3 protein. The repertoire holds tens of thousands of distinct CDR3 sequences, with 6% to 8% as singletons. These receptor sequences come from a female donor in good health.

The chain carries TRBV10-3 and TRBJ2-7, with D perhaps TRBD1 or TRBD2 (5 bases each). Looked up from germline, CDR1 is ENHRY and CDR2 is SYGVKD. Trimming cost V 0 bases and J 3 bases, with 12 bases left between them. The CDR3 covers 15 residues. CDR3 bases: TGTGCCATCAGTGAGTCGAAGGGGACCGGCTACGAGCAGTACTTC. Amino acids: CAISESKGTGYEQYF.

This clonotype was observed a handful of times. The CDR3 sequence: CSAHNRMDAGNQPQHF. The CDR3 coding sequence is TGCAGTGCTCACAACAGAATGGATGCGGGCAATCAGCCCCAGCATTTT. V and J are TRBV20-1 and TRBJ1-5; no clear D. V lost 5 bases to trimming and J lost 2 bases, with 19 bases between them. The CDR3 sequence is 16 residues long. Looked up from germline, CDR1 is DFQATT and CDR2 is SNEGSKA (reference sequence).

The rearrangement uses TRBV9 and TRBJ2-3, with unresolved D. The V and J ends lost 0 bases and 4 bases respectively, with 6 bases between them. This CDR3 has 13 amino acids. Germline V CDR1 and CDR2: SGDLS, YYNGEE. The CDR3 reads CASSVGASDTQYF. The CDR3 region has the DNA TGTGCCAGCAGCGTAGGAGCTTCAGATACGCAGTATTTT.

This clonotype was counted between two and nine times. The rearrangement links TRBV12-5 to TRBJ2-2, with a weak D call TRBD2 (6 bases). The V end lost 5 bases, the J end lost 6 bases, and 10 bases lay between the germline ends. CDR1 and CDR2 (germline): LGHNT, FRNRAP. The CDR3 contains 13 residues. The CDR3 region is CASGPGGAGELFF. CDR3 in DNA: TGTGCTAGTGGTCCAGGCGGGGCCGGGGAGCTGTTTTTT.

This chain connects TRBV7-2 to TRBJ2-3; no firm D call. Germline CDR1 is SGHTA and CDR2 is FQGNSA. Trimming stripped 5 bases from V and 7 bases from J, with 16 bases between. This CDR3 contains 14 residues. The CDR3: CASSPGWAQNTQYF. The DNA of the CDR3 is TGTGCCAGCAGCCCGGGTTGGGCTCAGAATACGCAGTATTTT.

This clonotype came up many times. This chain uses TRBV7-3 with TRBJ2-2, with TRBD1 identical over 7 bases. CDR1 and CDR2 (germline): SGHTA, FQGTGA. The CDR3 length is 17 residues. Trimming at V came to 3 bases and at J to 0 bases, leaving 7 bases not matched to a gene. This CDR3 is CASSFGPDRANTGELFF. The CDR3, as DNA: TGTGCCAGCAGCTTCGGGCCAGACAGGGCGAACACCGGGGAGCTGTTTTTT. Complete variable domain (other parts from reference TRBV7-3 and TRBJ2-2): GAGVSQTPSNKVTEKGKYVELRCDPISGHTALYWYRQSLGQGPEFLIYFQGTGAADDSGLPNDRFFAVRPEGSVSTLKIQRTERGDSAVYLCASSFGPDRANTGELFFGEGSRLTVL.